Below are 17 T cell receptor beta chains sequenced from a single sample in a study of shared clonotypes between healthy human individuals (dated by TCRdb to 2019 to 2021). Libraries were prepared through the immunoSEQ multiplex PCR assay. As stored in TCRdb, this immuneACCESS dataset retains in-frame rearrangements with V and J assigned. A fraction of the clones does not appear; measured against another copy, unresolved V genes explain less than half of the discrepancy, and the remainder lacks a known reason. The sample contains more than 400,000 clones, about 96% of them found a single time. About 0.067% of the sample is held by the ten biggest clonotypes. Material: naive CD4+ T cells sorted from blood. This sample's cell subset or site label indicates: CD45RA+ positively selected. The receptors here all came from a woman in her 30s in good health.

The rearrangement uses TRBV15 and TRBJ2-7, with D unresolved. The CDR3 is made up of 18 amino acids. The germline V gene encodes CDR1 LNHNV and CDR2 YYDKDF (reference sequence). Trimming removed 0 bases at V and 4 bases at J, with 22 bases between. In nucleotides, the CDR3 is TGTGCCACCAGCAGAGATTGGCCAGAACATTCGTCTAAGTACGAGCAGTACTTC. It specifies CATSRDWPEHSSKYEQYF.

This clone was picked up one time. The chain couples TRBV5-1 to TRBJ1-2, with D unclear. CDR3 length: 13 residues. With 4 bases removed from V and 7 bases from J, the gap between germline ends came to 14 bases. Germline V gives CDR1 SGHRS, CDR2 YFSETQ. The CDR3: CASSPPLSGGYTF. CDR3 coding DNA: TGCGCCAGCAGCCCGCCTCTTTCAGGTGGCTACACCTTC.

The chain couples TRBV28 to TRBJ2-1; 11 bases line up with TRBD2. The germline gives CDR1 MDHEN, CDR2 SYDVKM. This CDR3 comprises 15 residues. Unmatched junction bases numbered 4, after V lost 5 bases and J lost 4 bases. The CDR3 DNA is TGTGCCAGCAGTCGACTAGCGGGACTTTACAATGAGCAGTTCTTC. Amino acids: CASSRLAGLYNEQFF. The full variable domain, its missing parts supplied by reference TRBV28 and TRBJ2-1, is DVKVTQSSRYLVKRTGEKVFLECVQDMDHENMFWYRQDPGLGLRLIYFSYDVKMKEKGDIPEGYSVSREKKERFSLILESASTNQTSMYLCASSRLAGLYNEQFFGPGTRLTVL.

The CDR3 region has the DNA TGCGCCAGCAGCCAAGATCCAACGACAGCGATCAGAGCTAACTATGGCTACACCTTC. The encoded protein is CASSQDPTTAIRANYGYTF. The chain employs TRBV4-1 and TRBJ1-2; possible D gene TRBD1, 5 bases. The CDR3 runs to 19 residues. Germline CDR1 reads MGHRA; CDR2 reads YSYEKL. Trimming took off 0 bases at V and 0 bases at J, with 20 bases between the two ends.

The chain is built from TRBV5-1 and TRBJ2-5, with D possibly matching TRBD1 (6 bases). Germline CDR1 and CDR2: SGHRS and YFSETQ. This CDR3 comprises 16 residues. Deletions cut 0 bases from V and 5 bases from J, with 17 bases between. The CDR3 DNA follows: TGCGCCAGCAGCTTGGAGACGGGTCTCCAGGGGGAGACCCAGTACTTC. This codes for CASSLETGLQGETQYF.

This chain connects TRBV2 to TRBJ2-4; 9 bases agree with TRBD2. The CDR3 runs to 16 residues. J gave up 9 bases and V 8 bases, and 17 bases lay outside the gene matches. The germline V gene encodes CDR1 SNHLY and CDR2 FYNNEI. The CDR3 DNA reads TGTGCCAGCCGGCCAATAGCGGGAGCCCCGGGTGGCATTCAGTACTTC. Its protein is CASRPIAGAPGGIQYF.

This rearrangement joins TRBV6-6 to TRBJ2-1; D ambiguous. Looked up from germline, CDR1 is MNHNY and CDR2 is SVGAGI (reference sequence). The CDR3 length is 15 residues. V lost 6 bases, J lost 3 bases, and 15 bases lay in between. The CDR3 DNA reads TGTGCCAGCAGCGACGGGTTAGCAGTCTACAATGAGCAGTTCTTC. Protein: CASSDGLAVYNEQFF.

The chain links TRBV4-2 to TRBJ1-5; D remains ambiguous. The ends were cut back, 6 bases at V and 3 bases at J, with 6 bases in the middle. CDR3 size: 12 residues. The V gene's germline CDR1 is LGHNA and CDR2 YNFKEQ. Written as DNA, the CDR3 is TGTGCCAGCAGTTACACCAATCAGCCCCAGCATTTT. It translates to CASSYTNQPQHF.

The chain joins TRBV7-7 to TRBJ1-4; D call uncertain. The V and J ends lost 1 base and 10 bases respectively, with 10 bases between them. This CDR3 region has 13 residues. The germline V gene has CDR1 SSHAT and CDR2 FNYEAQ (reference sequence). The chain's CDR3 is CASSLGTDGKLFF. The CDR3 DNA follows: TGTGCCAGCAGCTTAGGAACTGACGGAAAACTGTTTTTT.

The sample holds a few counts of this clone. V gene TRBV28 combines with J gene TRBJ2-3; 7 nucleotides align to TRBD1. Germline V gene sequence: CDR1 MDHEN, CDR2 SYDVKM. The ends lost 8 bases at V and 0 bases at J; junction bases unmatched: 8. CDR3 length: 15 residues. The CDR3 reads CASGTQGFSTDTQYF. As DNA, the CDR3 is TGTGCCAGCGGAACACAGGGGTTTAGCACAGATACGCAGTATTTT.

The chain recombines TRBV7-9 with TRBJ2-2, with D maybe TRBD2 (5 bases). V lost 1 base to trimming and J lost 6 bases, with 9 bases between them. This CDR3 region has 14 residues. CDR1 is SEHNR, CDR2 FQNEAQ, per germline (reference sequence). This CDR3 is CASSLELDAGELFF. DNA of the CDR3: TGTGCCAGCAGCTTAGAACTAGACGCCGGGGAGCTGTTTTTT. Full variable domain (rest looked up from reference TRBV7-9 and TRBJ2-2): DTGVSQNPRHKITKRGQNVTFRCDPISEHNRLYWYRQTLGQGPEFLTYFQNEAQLEKSRLLSDRFSAERPKGSFSTLEIQRTEQGDSAMYLCASSLELDAGELFFGEGSRLTVL.

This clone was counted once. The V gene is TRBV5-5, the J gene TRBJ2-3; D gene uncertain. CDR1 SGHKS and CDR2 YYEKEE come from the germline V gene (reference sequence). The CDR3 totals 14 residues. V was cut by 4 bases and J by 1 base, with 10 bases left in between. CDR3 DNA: TGTGCCAGCAGCCGCCCTCAGGGCACAGATACGCAGTATTTT. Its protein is CASSRPQGTDTQYF.

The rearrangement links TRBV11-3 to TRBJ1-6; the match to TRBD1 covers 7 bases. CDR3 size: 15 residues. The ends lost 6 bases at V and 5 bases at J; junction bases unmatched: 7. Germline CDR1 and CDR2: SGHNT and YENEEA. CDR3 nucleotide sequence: TGTGCCAGCAGACTAAACGGACAGGATAATTCACCCCTCCACTTT. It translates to CASRLNGQDNSPLHF.

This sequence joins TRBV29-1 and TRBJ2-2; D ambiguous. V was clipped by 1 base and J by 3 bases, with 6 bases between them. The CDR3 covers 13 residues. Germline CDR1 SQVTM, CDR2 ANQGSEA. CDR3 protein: CSVEVSHTGELFF. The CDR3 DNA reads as TGCAGCGTTGAAGTCTCGCACACCGGGGAGCTGTTTTTT.

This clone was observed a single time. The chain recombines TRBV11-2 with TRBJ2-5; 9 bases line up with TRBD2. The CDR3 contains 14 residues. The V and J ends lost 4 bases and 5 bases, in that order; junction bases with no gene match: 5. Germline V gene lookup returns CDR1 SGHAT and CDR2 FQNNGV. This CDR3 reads CASSWREGFETQYF. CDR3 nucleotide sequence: TGTGCCAGCAGCTGGCGGGAGGGCTTTGAGACCCAGTACTTC.

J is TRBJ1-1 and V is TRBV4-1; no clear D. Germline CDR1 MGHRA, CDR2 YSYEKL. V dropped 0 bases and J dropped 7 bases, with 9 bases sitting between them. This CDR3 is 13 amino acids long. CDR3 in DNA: TGCGCCAGCAGCCAAGATTGGGCAGTTGAAGCTTTCTTT. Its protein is CASSQDWAVEAFF.

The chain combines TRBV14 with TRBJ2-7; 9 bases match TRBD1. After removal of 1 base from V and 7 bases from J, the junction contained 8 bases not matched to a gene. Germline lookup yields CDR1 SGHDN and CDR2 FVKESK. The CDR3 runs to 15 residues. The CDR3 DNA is TGTGCCAGCAGCCAAGCCGGGACAGGGATGGGGGAGCAGTACTTC. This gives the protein CASSQAGTGMGEQYF.